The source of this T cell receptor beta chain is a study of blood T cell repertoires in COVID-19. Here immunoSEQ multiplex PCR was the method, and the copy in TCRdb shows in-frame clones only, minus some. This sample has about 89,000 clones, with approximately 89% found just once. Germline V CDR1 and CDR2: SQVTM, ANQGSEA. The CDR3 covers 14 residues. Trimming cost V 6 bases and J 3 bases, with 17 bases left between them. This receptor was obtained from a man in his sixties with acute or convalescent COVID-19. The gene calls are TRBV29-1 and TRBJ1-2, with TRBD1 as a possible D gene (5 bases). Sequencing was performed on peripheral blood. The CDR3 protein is CSVESVGADYGYTF. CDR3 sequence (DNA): TGCAGCGTCGAGTCGGTTGGGGCGGACTATGGCTACACCTTC.